This T cell receptor (beta chain) was documented in a study of sequential checkpoint blockade in melanoma. As to treatment: randomized to nivolumab then ipilimumab (arm A) or the reverse (arm B). Some clones are missing from TCRdb's copy, which holds only in-frame ones; the method was immunoSEQ multiplex PCR. The profile shows 25,000 to 30,000 clones, 77% of them singletons. Germline trimming cut 4 bases from V and 4 bases from J; bases unmatched to any gene: 10. This CDR3 has 15 residues. Per germline, CDR1 LGHNA and CDR2 YSLEER. This chain uses TRBV4-3 with TRBJ2-7, with 7 nucleotides matching TRBD2. The source was CD8+ T cells sorted from blood (inferred from file names), collected from a patient given nivolumab and ipilimumab in sequence. The source is a human donor with melanoma. The CDR3 coding sequence is TGCGCCAGCAGCCCTTTCGCCGGGGGAGGGTACGAGCAGTACTTC. Its translation: CASSPFAGGGYEQYF.